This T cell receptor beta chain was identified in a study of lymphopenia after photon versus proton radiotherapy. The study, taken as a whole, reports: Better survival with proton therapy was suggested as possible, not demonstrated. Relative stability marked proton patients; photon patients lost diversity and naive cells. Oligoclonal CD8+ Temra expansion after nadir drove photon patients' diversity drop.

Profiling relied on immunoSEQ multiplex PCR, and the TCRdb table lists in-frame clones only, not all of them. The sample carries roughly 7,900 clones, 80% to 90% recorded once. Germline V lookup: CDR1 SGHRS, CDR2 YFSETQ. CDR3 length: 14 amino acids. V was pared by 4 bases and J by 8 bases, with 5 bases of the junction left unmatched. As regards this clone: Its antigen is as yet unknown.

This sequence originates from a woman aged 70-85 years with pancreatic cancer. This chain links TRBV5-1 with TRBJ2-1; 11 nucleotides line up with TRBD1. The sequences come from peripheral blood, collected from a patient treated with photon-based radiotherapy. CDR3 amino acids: CASSGQGAQDEQFF. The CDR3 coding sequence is TGCGCCAGCAGCGGACAGGGGGCGCAGGATGAGCAGTTCTTC.